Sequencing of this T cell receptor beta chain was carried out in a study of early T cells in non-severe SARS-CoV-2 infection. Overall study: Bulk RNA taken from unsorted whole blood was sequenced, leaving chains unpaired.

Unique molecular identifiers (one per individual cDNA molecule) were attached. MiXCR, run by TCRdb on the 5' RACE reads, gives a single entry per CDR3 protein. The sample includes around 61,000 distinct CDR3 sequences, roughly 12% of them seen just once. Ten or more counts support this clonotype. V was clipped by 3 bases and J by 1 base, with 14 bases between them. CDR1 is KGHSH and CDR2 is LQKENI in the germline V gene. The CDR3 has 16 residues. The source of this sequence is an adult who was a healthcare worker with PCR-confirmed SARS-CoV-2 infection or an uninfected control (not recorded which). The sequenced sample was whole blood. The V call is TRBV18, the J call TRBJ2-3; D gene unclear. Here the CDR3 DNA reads TGTGCCAGCTCACCGCAGGTCCTGGTTGGCACAGATACGCAGTATTTT. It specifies CASSPQVLVGTDTQYF. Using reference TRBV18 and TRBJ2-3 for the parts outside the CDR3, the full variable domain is NAGVMQNPRHLVRRRGQEARLRCSPMKGHSHVYWYRQLPEEGLKFMVYLQKENIIDESGMPKERFSAEFPKEGPSILRIQQVVRGDSAAYFCASSPQVLVGTDTQYFGPGTRLTVL.